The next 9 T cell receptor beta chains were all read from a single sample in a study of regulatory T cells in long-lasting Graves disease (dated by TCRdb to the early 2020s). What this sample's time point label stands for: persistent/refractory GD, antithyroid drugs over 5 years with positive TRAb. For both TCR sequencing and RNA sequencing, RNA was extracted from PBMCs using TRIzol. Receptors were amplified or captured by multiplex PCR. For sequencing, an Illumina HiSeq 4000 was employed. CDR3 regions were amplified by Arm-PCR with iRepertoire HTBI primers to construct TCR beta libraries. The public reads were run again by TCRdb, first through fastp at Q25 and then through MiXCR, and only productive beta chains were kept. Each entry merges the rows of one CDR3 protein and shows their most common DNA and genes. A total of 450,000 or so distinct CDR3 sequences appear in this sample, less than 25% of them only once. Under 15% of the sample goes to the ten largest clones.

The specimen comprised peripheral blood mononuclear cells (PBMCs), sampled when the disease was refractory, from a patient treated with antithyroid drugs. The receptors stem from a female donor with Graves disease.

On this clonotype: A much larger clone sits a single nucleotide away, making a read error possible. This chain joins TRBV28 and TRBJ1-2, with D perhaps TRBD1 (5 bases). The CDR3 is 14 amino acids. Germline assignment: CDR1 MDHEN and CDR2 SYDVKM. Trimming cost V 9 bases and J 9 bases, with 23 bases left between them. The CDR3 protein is CARSRGSRLGSYTF. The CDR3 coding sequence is TGTGCCAGGTCAAGGGGTTCTCGCCTGGGGAGCTACACCTTC.

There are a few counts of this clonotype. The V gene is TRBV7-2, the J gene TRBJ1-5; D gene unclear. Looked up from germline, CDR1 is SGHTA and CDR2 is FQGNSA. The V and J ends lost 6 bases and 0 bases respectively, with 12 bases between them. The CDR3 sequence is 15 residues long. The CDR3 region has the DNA TGTGCCAGCAGATGGACGGTAGATAGCAATCAGCCCCAGCATTTT. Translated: CASRWTVDSNQPQHF.

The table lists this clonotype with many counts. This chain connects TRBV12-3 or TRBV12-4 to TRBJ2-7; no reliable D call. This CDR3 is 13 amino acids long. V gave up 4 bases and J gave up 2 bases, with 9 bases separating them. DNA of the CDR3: TGTGCCAGCAGTTCTGGAAAAGCCTACGAGCAGTACTTC. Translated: CASSSGKAYEQYF.

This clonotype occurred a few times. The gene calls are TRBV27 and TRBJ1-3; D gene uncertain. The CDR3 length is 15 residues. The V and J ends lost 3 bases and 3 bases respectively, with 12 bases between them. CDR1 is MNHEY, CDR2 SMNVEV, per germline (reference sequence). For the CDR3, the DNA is TGTGCCAGCAGTTTTAGTTTCGAGGGTGGAAACACCATATATTTT. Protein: CASSFSFEGGNTIYF.

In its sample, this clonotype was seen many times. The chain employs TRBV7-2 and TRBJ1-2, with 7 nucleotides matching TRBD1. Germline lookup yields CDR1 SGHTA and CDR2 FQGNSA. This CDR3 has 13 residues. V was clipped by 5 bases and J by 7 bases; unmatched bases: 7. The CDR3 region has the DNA TGTGCCAGCAGCCTGAGACAGGGCTTTGGCTACACCTTC. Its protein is CASSLRQGFGYTF.

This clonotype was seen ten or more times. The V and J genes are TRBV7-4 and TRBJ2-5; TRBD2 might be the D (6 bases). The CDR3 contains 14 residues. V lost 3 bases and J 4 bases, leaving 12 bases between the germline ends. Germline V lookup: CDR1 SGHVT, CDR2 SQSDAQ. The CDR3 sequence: CASSLLGRRETQYF. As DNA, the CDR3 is TGTGCCAGCAGCTTGTTAGGGAGGAGAGAGACCCAGTACTTC.

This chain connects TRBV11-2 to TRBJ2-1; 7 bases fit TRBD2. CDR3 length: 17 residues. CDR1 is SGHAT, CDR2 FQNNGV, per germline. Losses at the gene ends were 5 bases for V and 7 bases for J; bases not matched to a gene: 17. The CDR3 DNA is TGTGCCAGCAGCCCTATCTCCAGGGCTAGCGGACCTAATGAGCAGTTCTTC. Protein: CASSPISRASGPNEQFF.

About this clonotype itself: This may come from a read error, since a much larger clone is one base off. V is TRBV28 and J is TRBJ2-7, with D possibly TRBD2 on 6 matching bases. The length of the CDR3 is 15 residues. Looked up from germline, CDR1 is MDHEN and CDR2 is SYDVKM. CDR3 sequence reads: CASSPPLDWGDEQCF. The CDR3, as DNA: TGTGCCAGCAGTCCGCCGTTGGACTGGGGGGACGAGCAGTGCTTC.

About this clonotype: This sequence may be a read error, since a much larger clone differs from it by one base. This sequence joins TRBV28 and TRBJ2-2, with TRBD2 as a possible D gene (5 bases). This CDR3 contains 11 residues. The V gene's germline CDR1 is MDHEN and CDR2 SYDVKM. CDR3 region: CASLYVGELSF. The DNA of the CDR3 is TGTGCCAGCCTCTACGTCGGGGAGCTGTCTTTT.